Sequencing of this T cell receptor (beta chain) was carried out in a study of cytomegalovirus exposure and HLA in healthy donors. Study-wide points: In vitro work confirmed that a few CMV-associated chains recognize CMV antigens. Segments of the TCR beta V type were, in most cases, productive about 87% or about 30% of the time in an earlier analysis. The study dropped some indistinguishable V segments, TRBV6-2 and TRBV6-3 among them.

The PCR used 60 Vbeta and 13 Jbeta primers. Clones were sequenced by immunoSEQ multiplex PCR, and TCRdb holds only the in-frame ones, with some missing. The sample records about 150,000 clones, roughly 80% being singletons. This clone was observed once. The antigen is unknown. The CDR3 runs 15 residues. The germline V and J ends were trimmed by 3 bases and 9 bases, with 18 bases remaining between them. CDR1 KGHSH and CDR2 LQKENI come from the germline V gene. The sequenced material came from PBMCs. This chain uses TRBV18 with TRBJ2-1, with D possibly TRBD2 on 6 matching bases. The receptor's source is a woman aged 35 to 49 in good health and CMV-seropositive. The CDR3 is CASSPVTRRGGEQFF. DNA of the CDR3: TGTGCCAGCTCACCGGTTACTAGGAGGGGAGGTGAGCAGTTCTTC.